These 30 T cell receptor beta chains share one sample of origin, sequenced in a study of cytomegalovirus exposure and HLA in healthy donors. The PCR made use of 60 Vbeta and 13 Jbeta primers. The method was immunoSEQ multiplex PCR; TCRdb's version includes in-frame clones alone and lacks a portion of them. The profile shows around 110,000 clones, roughly two thirds of them singletons. The sample consisted of PBMCs. The receptors stem from a young woman in good health and CMV-seronegative.

The chain combines TRBV27 with TRBJ2-7, with a possible D match to TRBD2 (5 bases). The CDR3 consists of 13 residues. Looked up from germline, CDR1 is MNHEY and CDR2 is SMNVEV (reference sequence). The ends were cut back, 5 bases at V and 2 bases at J, with 10 bases in the middle. In DNA, the CDR3 is TGTGCCAGCAGTAGGACCGGGGCCTACGAGCAGTACTTC. This sequence encodes CASSRTGAYEQYF.

In this sample, this clone turned up a few times. The chain recombines TRBV23-1 with TRBJ2-7; maybe TRBD1 (6 bases). TRBV23-1 is reported as an ORF; its role is uncertain. The CDR3 has 14 amino acids. V shed 3 bases and J shed 6 bases, with 15 bases lying between them. CDR3 residues: CASSHSRGPLEQYF. CDR3 DNA: TGCGCCAGCAGTCATAGCAGGGGTCCCCTCGAGCAGTACTTC.

This clone was seen only a few times. The rearrangement links TRBV5-1 to TRBJ2-3; tentative D call: TRBD2 (5 bases). The CDR3 is 14 residues long. The V end was cut by 4 bases, the J end by 4 bases, with 13 bases between. Germline V gene lookup returns CDR1 SGHRS and CDR2 YFSETQ. In DNA, the CDR3 is TGCGCCAGCAGCCCGGCCGCTAGCTCAGATACGCAGTATTTT. Translated, it gives CASSPAASSDTQYF.

The V gene is TRBV9, the J gene TRBJ2-7, with 15 bases identical to TRBD2. V lost 2 bases, J lost 4 bases, and 1 base stayed unmatched. CDR1 and CDR2 (germline): SGDLS, YYNGEE. This CDR3 is built from 15 residues. The CDR3 protein is CASSVGTSGRYEQYF. CDR3 coding DNA: TGTGCCAGCAGCGTCGGGACTAGCGGGAGGTACGAGCAGTACTTC.

This sequence joins TRBV15 and TRBJ2-3; 10 positions agree with TRBD2. The ends lost 2 bases at V and 3 bases at J; junction bases unmatched: 2. Germline values: CDR1 LNHNV, CDR2 YYDKDF (reference sequence). The CDR3 loop spans 15 amino acids. CDR3 protein: CATSRLAGGTDTQYF. CDR3 DNA: TGTGCCACCAGCAGATTAGCGGGAGGTACAGATACGCAGTATTTT.

The chain links TRBV15 to TRBJ2-7; TRBD2 might be the D (6 bases). Germline V gene data show CDR1 as LNHNV and CDR2 as YYDKDF (reference sequence). Trimming removed 1 base at V and 4 bases at J, with 8 bases between. This CDR3 has 13 residues. For the CDR3, the DNA is TGTGCCACCAGCAGAGCTGCGGGATACGAGCAGTACTTC. Amino acids: CATSRAAGYEQYF.

This rearrangement joins TRBV30 to TRBJ2-1, with 7 nucleotides matching TRBD2. The V and J ends lost 0 bases and 2 bases, in that order; junction bases with no gene match: 4. This CDR3 is 15 amino acids long. Germline V CDR1 and CDR2: GTSNPN, SVGIG (reference sequence). The CDR3 region is CAWSVGSGTYNEQFF. CDR3 coding DNA: TGTGCCTGGAGTGTTGGGAGCGGGACCTACAATGAGCAGTTCTTC. The full variable domain, its missing parts supplied by reference TRBV30 and TRBJ2-1, is SQTIHQWPATLVQPVGSPLSLECTVEGTSNPNLYWYRQAAGRGLQLLFYSVGIGQISSEVPQNLSASRPQDRQFILSSKKLLLSDSGFYLCAWSVGSGTYNEQFFGPGTRLTVL.

The V gene is TRBV4-3, the J gene TRBJ2-7, with 7 nucleotides matching TRBD2. The ends lost 0 bases at V and 2 bases at J; junction bases unmatched: 4. Germline values: CDR1 LGHNA, CDR2 YSLEER. The CDR3 is 15 residues long. CDR3 in DNA: TGCGCCAGCAGCCAAGATAGGGCGGGAGCCTACGAGCAGTACTTC. Its translation is CASSQDRAGAYEQYF.

The chain couples TRBV29-1 to TRBJ1-5; possibly TRBD1 for D (5 bases). Germline V gene lookup returns CDR1 SQVTM and CDR2 ANQGSEA. Trimming shortened V by 6 bases and J by 6 bases, and 15 bases separated the two germline ends. CDR3 length equals 13 residues. The CDR3 protein is CSVAGRGGQPQHF. The CDR3 DNA is TGCAGCGTCGCTGGGAGGGGAGGTCAGCCCCAGCATTTT. The full variable domain, in which reference TRBV29-1 and TRBJ1-5 provide the parts outside the CDR3, is SAVISQKPSRDICQRGTSLTIQCQVDSQVTMMFWYRQQPGQSLTLIATANQGSEATYESGFVIDKFPISRPNLTFSTLTVSNMSPEDSSIYLCSVAGRGGQPQHFGDGTRLSIL.

This clone has a handful of counts. DNA of the CDR3: TGCGCCAGCAGCACAGGGTCTAGCGGGAGCACAGATACGCAGTATTTT. Translation: CASSTGSSGSTDTQYF. This rearrangement joins TRBV5-1 to TRBJ2-3; 8 bases are a match to TRBD2. V was clipped by 4 bases and J by 0 bases; unmatched bases: 7. Germline V gene data show CDR1 as SGHRS and CDR2 as YFSETQ. This CDR3 has 16 amino acids.

This clone has more than one count but fewer than ten. This sequence joins TRBV7-9 and TRBJ2-3; 7 positions match TRBD2. The CDR3 length is 16 residues. Germline CDR1 is SEHNR and CDR2 is FQNEAQ (reference sequence). J lost 5 bases, V lost 1 base, and 9 bases had no gene match. The CDR3 coding sequence is TGTGCCAGCAGCTTAGGATCGGGGAGGGGACTAGATACGCAGTATTTT. Protein sequence: CASSLGSGRGLDTQYF.

The chain is built from TRBV28 and TRBJ2-7; 10 bases are a match to TRBD1. The CDR3 totals 15 residues. Trimming at V came to 8 bases and at J to 0 bases, leaving 7 bases not matched to a gene. Germline lookup yields CDR1 MDHEN and CDR2 SYDVKM. Here the CDR3 DNA reads TGTGCCAGCCTACCGGGACAGGGGAGCTCCTACGAGCAGTACTTC. Encoded protein: CASLPGQGSSYEQYF.

For the CDR3, the DNA is TGTGCCACCACCTGGACAGGGAGTAGCAATCAGCCCCAGCATTTT. This encodes CATTWTGSSNQPQHF. The rearrangement uses TRBV15 and TRBJ1-5, with 8 bases fitting TRBD1. The germline V gene encodes CDR1 LNHNV and CDR2 YYDKDF (reference sequence). This CDR3 has 15 amino acids. V was pared by 7 bases and J by 0 bases, with 5 bases of the junction left unmatched.

This sequence joins TRBV10-3 and TRBJ1-1; the D is unclear. Per germline, CDR1 ENHRY and CDR2 SYGVKD. V gave up 6 bases and J gave up 3 bases, with 5 bases separating them. The CDR3 loop spans 11 amino acids. The CDR3 sequence: CAIRHDTEAFF. Here the CDR3 DNA reads TGTGCCATCAGACACGACACTGAAGCTTTCTTT.

This clone showed up just a few times. The J gene is TRBJ2-7, the V gene TRBV6-5, with 8 bases matching TRBD1. Per germline, CDR1 MNHEY and CDR2 SVGAGI. CDR3 length equals 12 residues. Losses at the gene ends were 7 bases for V and 5 bases for J; bases not matched to a gene: 4. CDR3 DNA sequence: TGTGCCAGCATGGACAGGGCTGACGAGCAGTACTTC. The encoded protein is CASMDRADEQYF.

The J gene is TRBJ2-2, the V gene TRBV30; no firm D call. CDR3 size: 18 residues. Germline values: CDR1 GTSNPN, CDR2 SVGIG (reference sequence). V lost 3 bases and J lost 4, with 24 bases in between. As DNA, the CDR3 is TGTGCCTGGAGAAACCCCCTCGGTGGAAGGAGTGGCACCGGGGAGCTGTTTTTT. Translated, it gives CAWRNPLGGRSGTGELFF.

V is TRBV6-1 and J is TRBJ1-5; D gene uncertain. Trimming shortened V by 5 bases and J by 0 bases, and 5 bases separated the two germline ends. CDR1 MNHNS and CDR2 SASEGT come from the germline V gene. CDR3 length: 13 amino acids. In DNA form, the CDR3 reads TGTGCCAGCAGTCTCCGTAGCAATCAGCCCCAGCATTTT. It encodes CASSLRSNQPQHF.

This rearrangement joins TRBV5-1 to TRBJ2-5; TRBD2 aligns across 7 bases. Germline V gene data show CDR1 as SGHRS and CDR2 as YFSETQ. The CDR3 covers 15 residues. V lost 3 bases to trimming and J lost 2 bases; unmatched junction nucleotides: 7. Here the CDR3 reads CASSSRSAGQETQYF. For the CDR3, the DNA is TGCGCCAGCAGCTCCCGTTCAGCGGGGCAAGAGACCCAGTACTTC.

This clone was seen only once. The gene calls are TRBV9 and TRBJ2-3; 10 bases agree with TRBD2. Losses at the gene ends were 4 bases for V and 4 bases for J; bases not matched to a gene: 3. Germline lookup yields CDR1 SGDLS and CDR2 YYNGEE. The CDR3 has 14 residues. CDR3 loop: CASSLAGVSDTQYF. CDR3 DNA: TGTGCCAGCAGCCTAGCGGGAGTTTCAGATACGCAGTATTTT. The variable domain in full, completed from reference TRBV9 and TRBJ2-3, reads DSGVTQTPKHLITATGQRVTLRCSPRSGDLSVYWYQQSLDQGLQFLIQYYNGEERAKGNILERFSAQQFPDLHSELNLSSLELGDSALYFCASSLAGVSDTQYFGPGTRLTVL.

This clone was detected only a few times. V and J are TRBV30 and TRBJ2-3; no clear D gene. The CDR3 covers 12 residues. The V gene lost 4 bases and the J gene lost 0 bases, with 5 bases spanning the gap. CDR1 is GTSNPN and CDR2 is SVGIG in the germline V gene (reference sequence). The CDR3 protein is CAWTGSTDTQYF. The CDR3 DNA reads as TGTGCCTGGACGGGTAGCACAGATACGCAGTATTTT.

The chain recombines TRBV9 with TRBJ2-5, with D possibly matching TRBD2 (6 bases). Germline CDR1 and CDR2: SGDLS and YYNGEE. V lost 4 bases, J lost 4 bases, and 14 bases lay in between. The CDR3 has 14 residues. The CDR3 DNA reads TGTGCCAGCAGCCCTTTCGAGGGAGGAGAGACCCAGTACTTC. The encoded protein is CASSPFEGGETQYF.

This sequence joins TRBV14 and TRBJ2-1, with 13 bases that match TRBD2. There are 15 residues in the CDR3. Germline V gene data show CDR1 as SGHDN and CDR2 as FVKESK. The V segment lost 5 bases and the J segment 9 bases; nucleotides outside the gene matches: 7. CDR3 nucleotides: TGTGCCAGCAGCGAGGCCGGGACTAGCGGGACTGAGCAGTTCTTC. Translated, it gives CASSEAGTSGTEQFF. Drawing the rest from reference TRBV14 and TRBJ2-1, the complete variable domain is EAGVTQFPSHSVIEKGQTVTLRCDPISGHDNLYWYRRVMGKEIKFLLHFVKESKQDESGMPNNRFLAERTGGTYSTLKVQPAELEDSGVYFCASSEAGTSGTEQFFGPGTRLTVL.

The gene calls are TRBV19 and TRBJ2-5; 15 bases line up with TRBD2. V shed 4 bases, J shed 1 base, and the junction held 10 bases outside the gene matches. From germline, CDR1 is LNHDA and CDR2 SQIVND (reference sequence). The CDR3 extends over 19 amino acids. The CDR3 coding sequence is TGTGCCAGTAGTACCATCCCGGGACTAGCGGGAGGCCCCCAAGAGACCCAGTACTTC. Encoded protein: CASSTIPGLAGGPQETQYF.

This clone was recorded only once. The chain joins TRBV9 to TRBJ1-1; D unclear. V gave up 3 bases and J gave up 0 bases, with 12 bases separating them. CDR1 and CDR2 from the germline V gene are SGDLS and YYNGEE. The CDR3 is 15 amino acids. CDR3 sequence reads: CASSAEGEMNTEAFF. DNA of the CDR3: TGTGCCAGCAGCGCCGAAGGAGAGATGAACACTGAAGCTTTCTTT.

The V gene is TRBV15, the J gene TRBJ2-1, with D perhaps TRBD1 (7 bases). Germline lookup yields CDR1 LNHNV and CDR2 YYDKDF (reference sequence). Trimming pared 0 bases from V and 4 bases from J, leaving 13 bases between. The CDR3 length is 16 residues. CDR3 sequence: CATSRDRGTDYNEQFF. The CDR3 bases are TGTGCCACCAGCAGAGATCGGGGGACAGATTACAATGAGCAGTTCTTC.

Notes on this clone: This same CDR3 is encoded by further DNA sequences in the sample. V gene TRBV7-9 combines with J gene TRBJ2-3, with D possibly matching TRBD1 (6 bases). The CDR3 runs to 15 residues. Germline CDR1 is SEHNR and CDR2 is FQNEAQ (reference sequence). Trimming removed 5 bases at V and 0 bases at J, with 12 bases between. CDR3 loop: CASSPPGVSTDTQYF. The CDR3 nucleotides read TGTGCCAGCAGCCCCCCAGGGGTGAGCACAGATACGCAGTATTTT.

There are a few counts of this clone. The DNA for the CDR3 is TGTGCCAGCAGCTTGGTTCGCGAGCAGTACTTC. Translation: CASSLVREQYF. The V and J genes are TRBV5-5 and TRBJ2-7; D remains unclear. Per germline, CDR1 SGHKS and CDR2 YYEKEE (reference sequence). V was shortened by 0 bases and J by 6 bases, with 4 bases between the two germline ends. The CDR3 consists of 11 residues.

The chain couples TRBV19 to TRBJ2-1; 10 nucleotides match TRBD2. The germline V gene has CDR1 LNHDA and CDR2 SQIVND (reference sequence). The CDR3 sequence is 16 residues long. Unmatched junction bases numbered 7, after V lost 4 bases and J lost 4 bases. The CDR3 region is CASSRTSGLPYNEQFF. As DNA, the CDR3 is TGTGCCAGTAGTAGGACTAGCGGCTTACCTTACAATGAGCAGTTCTTC. Filled out from reference TRBV19 and TRBJ2-1, the complete variable domain reads DGGITQSPKYLFRKEGQNVTLSCEQNLNHDAMYWYRQDPGQGLRLIYYSQIVNDFQKGDIAEGYSVSREKKESFPLTVTSAQKNPTAFYLCASSRTSGLPYNEQFFGPGTRLTVL.

CDR3 nucleotides: TGTGCCAGCAGTGAATTGGACAGGGGGAACACTGAAGCTTTCTTT. It yields the protein CASSELDRGNTEAFF. The gene calls are TRBV6-1 and TRBJ1-1; 9 positions match TRBD1. This CDR3 is built from 15 residues. In germline, CDR1 is MNHNS, CDR2 SASEGT. V shed 2 bases, J shed 1 base, and the junction held 2 bases outside the gene matches.

This rearrangement joins TRBV7-2 to TRBJ2-1; D possibly corresponds to TRBD1 (6 bases). Germline-derived CDR1 and CDR2 are SGHTA and FQGNSA. The CDR3 totals 15 residues. The V and J ends lost 5 bases and 4 bases respectively, with 15 bases between them. The CDR3 here is CASSKGGSAYNEQFF. CDR3 coding DNA: TGTGCCAGCAGCAAAGGGGGTAGCGCATACAATGAGCAGTTCTTC.